What follows describes a single TCR beta chain. The sample belongs to a study of blood T cell repertoires in COVID-19. Across the whole study: COVID-19 samples collected from the United States, Italy and Spain covered acute and convalescent phases.

The CDR3 spans 15 residues. Looked up from germline, CDR1 is MDHEN and CDR2 is SYDVKM. V dropped 3 bases and J dropped 6 bases, with 17 bases sitting between them. Generated by immunoSEQ multiplex PCR, the TCRdb table keeps only in-frame clones and is missing some. This repertoire shows around 61,000 clones, about three quarters found once; its top ten account for roughly 14%. The chain links TRBV28 to TRBJ1-1; D unclear. Specimen: peripheral blood. The source of this sequence is an older man with acute or convalescent COVID-19. In DNA, the CDR3 is TGTGCCAGCAGTTTTACGACCGCCTCCGGGGCTGAAGCTTTCTTT. This sequence encodes CASSFTTASGAEAFF.